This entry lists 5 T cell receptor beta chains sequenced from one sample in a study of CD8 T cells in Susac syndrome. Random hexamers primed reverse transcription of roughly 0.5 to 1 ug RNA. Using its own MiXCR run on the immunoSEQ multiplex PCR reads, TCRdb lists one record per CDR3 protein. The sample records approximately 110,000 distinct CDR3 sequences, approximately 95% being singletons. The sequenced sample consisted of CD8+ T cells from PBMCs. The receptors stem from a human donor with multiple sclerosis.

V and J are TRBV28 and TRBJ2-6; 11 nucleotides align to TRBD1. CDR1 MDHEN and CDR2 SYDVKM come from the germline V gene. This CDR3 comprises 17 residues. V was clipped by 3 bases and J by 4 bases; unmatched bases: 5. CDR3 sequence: CASSFGTGGAGANVLTF. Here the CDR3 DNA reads TGTGCCAGCAGTTTCGGGACAGGGGGTGCAGGGGCCAACGTCCTGACTTTC.

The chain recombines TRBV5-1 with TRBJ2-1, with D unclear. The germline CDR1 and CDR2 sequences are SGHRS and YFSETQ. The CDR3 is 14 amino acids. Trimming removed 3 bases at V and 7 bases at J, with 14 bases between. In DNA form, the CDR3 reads TGCGCCAGCAGCTGGGCAGATCAGCCTAATGAGCAGTTCTTC. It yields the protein CASSWADQPNEQFF.

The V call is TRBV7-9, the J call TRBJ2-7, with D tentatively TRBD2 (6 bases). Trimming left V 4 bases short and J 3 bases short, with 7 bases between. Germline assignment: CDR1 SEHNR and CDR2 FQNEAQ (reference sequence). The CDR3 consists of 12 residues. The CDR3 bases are TGTGCCAGCAGCTGGGGGGACTACGAGCAGTACTTC. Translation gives CASSWGDYEQYF.

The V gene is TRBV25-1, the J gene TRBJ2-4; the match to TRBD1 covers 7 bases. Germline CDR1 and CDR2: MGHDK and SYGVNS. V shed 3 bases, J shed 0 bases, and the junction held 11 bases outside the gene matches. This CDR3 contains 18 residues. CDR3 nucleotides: TGTGCCAGCAGTGACAGGGGGAATTATAGTCTAGCCAAAAACATTCAGTACTTC. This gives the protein CASSDRGNYSLAKNIQYF.

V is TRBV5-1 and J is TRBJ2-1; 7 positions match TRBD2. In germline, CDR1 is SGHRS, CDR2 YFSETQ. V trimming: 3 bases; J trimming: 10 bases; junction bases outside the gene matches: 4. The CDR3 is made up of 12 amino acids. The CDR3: CASSSGGREQFF. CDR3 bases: TGCGCCAGCAGCTCCGGGGGGAGGGAGCAGTTCTTC.